The T cell receptor (beta chain) under discussion was sequenced for a study of blood T cells in healthy people across ages (dated by TCRdb to between 2015 and 2016). Regarding the complete study: In model experiments, template switching captured roughly one uniquely barcoded TCR beta cDNA molecule for every two T cells. Four age groups were formed from the donors: young (average roughly 15 years), middle-aged (around 37), aged (around 62) and long-lived (about 80). The study analyzed two additional independent replicas of 1 million unique cDNA reads from the same blood draw for two donors, one aged 18 to 29 and one aged 80 or older. To avoid experimental bias, donors of different ages were distributed randomly across sequencing lanes. Age-related changes in TCR beta repertoire diversity were measured in the study by deep sequencing normalized with unique cDNA molecular identifiers.

This clonotype appeared once. Its target antigen remains unknown. Per-base quality was not reported, and no clone a single base away is much larger than it. Systemically healthy Caucasian individuals from Russia, about 38 in total and aged about 6 to 95 years, were included as donors. Each donor gave 8 to 10 milliliters of peripheral blood, drawn into EDTA-treated Vacutainer tubes. Ficoll-Paque density-gradient centrifugation was used to isolate PBMCs, with at least 6 million obtained per sample. Total RNA was extracted from PBMCs with Trizol reagent, with at least 5.5 micrograms obtained per sample. For every donor, flow cytometry on a PBMC aliquot measured the percentage of naive CD45RAhigh/CD27high T cells. The method was 5' RACE. Data came from an Illumina HiSeq 2500. A second about 7 to 11 cycle PCR used a sample-barcoded 5' primer and a J-beta primer mix. Each TCR beta cDNA molecule received a unique molecular identifier from a template-switch 5' adaptor carrying 12 random nucleotides. At least 2.5 million CDR3-containing paired-end reads were obtained from each sample. The Mint cDNA synthesis kit, primed by a TRBC-specific oligonucleotide, was used to synthesize first-strand cDNA from all RNA. Following uracil-DNA glycosylase treatment, all cDNA underwent a first 18-cycle PCR with the universal primers M1SS and BC2_uni_R. The paper's data handling went like this. For normalization, 1 million high-quality reads were randomly selected from each sample, with every read carrying a distinct molecular identifier. Reads sharing molecular identifiers were discarded rather than binned into consensus sequences. MiTCR, run with a Q25 quality threshold and the strictest error-elimination algorithm, handled CDR3 identification, clonotype clustering and error correction. A nonparametric unseen species model with Euler transformation was used to estimate a lower bound on total TCR beta diversity. TCRdb took the public reads, trimmed them with fastp at Q25, ran MiXCR for clone calling and kept in-frame beta chains. Rows are combined by CDR3 protein, so each entry shows the most common genes and DNA. TCRdb's processing, not the authors', yielded these V and J calls. A total of over a million distinct CDR3 sequences appear in this sample, approximately 43% of them only once. Over 3.5% of the sample is held by the ten biggest clonotypes.

Taken from cysteine to phenylalanine, the CDR3 has 13 residues. Left in the record is the CDR3 DNA by itself, 39 bases read in frame from the first base. CDR1 and CDR2 are read off the germline V gene (reference sequence) as SEHNR and FQNEAQ. Results and caveats for the whole study, not just this receptor: Compared with the aged group, the long-lived group had more naive CD4+ T cells, fewer expanded clones and increased TCR diversity, suggesting age selection. Donor CMV infection status was unknown, potentially confounding age-related changes in expanded clonotypes. Observed TCR beta diversity correlated strongly with the percentage of naive T cells measured by flow cytometry. Conclusive comparison of naive and antigen-experienced compartments was prevented by the profiling of bulk unsorted PBMCs. Estimates of total diversity from one million sequenced T cells were regarded as lower bounds and underestimates. Observed TCR beta diversity per million T cells fell roughly linearly with age, and a significant reduction was already apparent by age around 40.

Material for sequencing was blood. This chain joins TRBV7-9 to TRBJ2-1; the D gene assignment is ambiguous. The closer fit of TRBJ2-7 to the DNA end suggests the J call may be wrong. The source is a young woman in good health. The CDR3 amino acid sequence is: CASSCGGYNEQYF. The sequence in DNA is TGTGCCAGCAGCTGCGGCGGATACAATGAGCAGTACTTC.